These 5 T cell receptor beta chains were all obtained from the same sample, sequenced in a study of vaccination and CD4 T cells after COVID-19. The treatment is: roughly 11-day PBMC culture with coronavirus spike peptide pools or control peptides (ViraFEST assay). An Oncomine TCR Beta short-read assay was used to sequence the DNA from cultured CD4+ T cells. MiXCR, applied by TCRdb to the PCR reads, yields one record per CDR3 protein. The sample shows 15,000 to 20,000 distinct CDR3 sequences, around 58% of them seen only once. These TCRs are of unknown antigen specificity. The source material was CD4+ T cells from blood, cultured in vitro. The receptor source for this set is a human donor who had recovered from COVID-19.

The chain combines TRBV7-2 with TRBJ2-7; the D is unclear. The CDR3 spans 13 residues. Per germline, CDR1 SGHTA and CDR2 FQGNSA. V was clipped by 3 bases and J by 4 bases, with 10 bases between them. CDR3 bases: TGTGCCAGCAGCTTGATGGGATCTTACGAGCAGTACTTC. Its translation: CASSLMGSYEQYF. Full variable domain (missing parts from reference TRBV7-2 and TRBJ2-7): GAGVSQSPSNKVTEKGKDVELRCDPISGHTALYWYRQSLGQGLEFLIYFQGNSAPDKSGLPSDRFSAERTGGSVSTLTIQRTQQEDSAVYLCASSLMGSYEQYFGPGTRLTVT.

The chain has TRBV19 and TRBJ2-5; D possibly corresponds to TRBD1 (6 bases). The V and J ends lost 7 bases and 1 base respectively, with 13 bases between them. Germline lookup yields CDR1 LNHDA and CDR2 SQIVND (reference sequence). The length of the CDR3 is 14 residues. Here the CDR3 DNA reads TGTGCCAGTACAACAGGGAACCGCCAAGAGACCCAGTACTTC. The encoded protein is CASTTGNRQETQYF.

The chain joins TRBV4-3 to TRBJ1-1, with a possible D match to TRBD1 (5 bases). With 4 bases removed from V and 0 bases from J, the gap between germline ends came to 18 bases. The CDR3 sequence is 17 residues long. Germline V CDR1 and CDR2: LGHNA, YSLEER. The CDR3 here is CASSLRRGRRLNTEAFF. The CDR3 DNA sequence: TGCGCCAGCAGCCTCAGACGGGGACGGAGGTTGAACACTGAAGCTTTCTTT.

The chain is built from TRBV30 and TRBJ2-1; unclear D gene. The CDR3 runs 13 residues. Trimming stripped 0 bases from V and 5 bases from J, with 8 bases between. CDR1 is GTSNPN, CDR2 SVGIG, per germline (reference sequence). In DNA, the CDR3 is TGTGCCTGGAGTGTGGGGTCCAACAATGAGCAGTTCTTC. Its translation is CAWSVGSNNEQFF. The full variable domain, in which reference TRBV30 and TRBJ2-1 provide the parts outside the CDR3, is SQTIHQWPATLVQPVGSPLSLECTVEGTSNPNLYWYRQAAGRGLQLLFYSVGIGQISSEVPQNLSASRPQDRQFILSSKKLLLSDSGFYLCAWSVGSNNEQFFGPGTRLTVL.

Relative to its sample, this clonotype is large. This chain uses TRBV27 with TRBJ2-1, with 9 bases that match TRBD2. The CDR3 contains 17 residues. CDR1 and CDR2 from the germline V gene are MNHEY and SMNVEV (reference sequence). Trimming at V came to 3 bases and at J to 7 bases, leaving 13 bases not matched to a gene. The CDR3 DNA sequence: TGTGCCAGCAGTTTCAACACTCGCAGCGGGAGGCCGAATGAGCAGTTCTTC. Residues: CASSFNTRSGRPNEQFF.